This is a list of T cell receptor beta chains from one sample in a study of vaccination and CD4 T cells after COVID-19. Each CDR3 protein gets one entry after TCRdb re-called the PCR reads with MiXCR. The sample lists about 11,000 distinct CDR3 sequences; approximately 41% were seen once. Their cognate antigens are unknown. The sample taken for sequencing was CD4+ T cells from blood, cultured in vitro. These receptors came from a human donor who had recovered from COVID-19. CDR3s include the opening cysteine and the closing phenylalanine or tryptophan. Fields, in order: D gene, V gene, J gene, CDR3 protein. A D gene is named only where the DNA matches it firmly.

>.|TRBV7-2|TRBJ2-5
CASSLGRGVPETQYF
>.|TRBV28|TRBJ1-2
CASSLTGNNYGYTF
>.|TRBV24-1|TRBJ2-3
CATSEKGSTDTQYF
>TRBD1|TRBV3-1|TRBJ1-1
CASSQDWTGGHRTEAFF
>TRBD1|TRBV12-3/TRBV12-4|TRBJ1-3
CASSPGQRSSGNTIYF
>TRBD1|TRBV6-5|TRBJ2-4
CASSYRTGSSIQYF
>TRBD1|TRBV20-1|TRBJ2-1
CSARDRTGYNEQFF
>TRBD1|TRBV5-4|TRBJ1-2
CASSFDRGLDGYTF
>TRBD2|TRBV6-5|TRBJ2-5
CASSYSRTSGRMGETQYF
>.|TRBV6-2/TRBV6-3|TRBJ2-3
CASSYGGAISTDTQYF
>TRBD2|TRBV20-1|TRBJ2-1
CSSILAGGRNEQFF
>.|TRBV18|TRBJ2-5
CASSPGTSETQYF
>TRBD2|TRBV20-1|TRBJ2-3
CSALPSGSFTDTQYF
>TRBD1|TRBV11-2|TRBJ2-5
CASSLARGQETQYF
>TRBD1|TRBV19|TRBJ1-6
CASSPRPGQGSPLHF
>TRBD1|TRBV28|TRBJ1-1
CASSTGGWTEAFF
>.|TRBV6-2/TRBV6-3|TRBJ1-1
CASSLSGPEAFF
>.|TRBV7-2|TRBJ2-3
CASSLDSLGGRDTQYF
>TRBD2|TRBV11-2|TRBJ2-1
CASSLMRRGGRNEQFF
>.|TRBV6-5|TRBJ1-2
CASSSQGHGYTF
>.|TRBV20-1|TRBJ2-5
CSALFGQETQYF
>TRBD1|TRBV27|TRBJ2-7
CASSLRDSSPEQYF
>TRBD2|TRBV9|TRBJ2-3
CASSRDGGAADTQYF
>.|TRBV20-1|TRBJ2-3
CSAPGRLGDTQYF
>TRBD1|TRBV4-2|TRBJ2-7
CASSHGGQGADEQYF
>.|TRBV10-1|TRBJ2-3
CASEDSTLATQYF
>TRBD2|TRBV10-1|TRBJ2-7
CASSSGLAGGYEQYF
>.|TRBV20-1|TRBJ2-3
CSARRPERASTDTQYF
>.|TRBV6-1|TRBJ2-3
CASSEYKKDTQYF
>TRBD1|TRBV6-1|TRBJ1-5
CASSGRDRVSSQHF
>.|TRBV20-1|TRBJ2-3
CSALTRTDTQYF
>.|TRBV10-1|TRBJ1-6
CASSPGTRDSPLHF
>.|TRBV19|TRBJ1-2
CASSILYPYGYTF
>.|TRBV7-3|TRBJ1-1
CASSLTPGGAEAFF
>.|TRBV27|TRBJ2-2
CASSPRRVEGGELFF
>.|TRBV28|TRBJ2-1
CASSWGKDEQFF
>.|TRBV19|TRBJ2-2
CASRPPTDNGELFF